The entry that follows covers one TCR beta chain sequence. Its target is not known. The time point: after dendritic cell vaccination, including at tumor progression/relapse. The sample originates from a study of glioma-infiltrating T cells after dendritic cell vaccination. Study as a whole: Patients had newly diagnosed or recurrent glioblastoma and received dendritic cell vaccines.

Primers: 60 V beta forward and 13 J beta reverse. The protocol was immunoSEQ multiplex PCR, while the TCRdb copy is restricted to in-frame clones and leaves out a portion. The top ten hold under 14% of the sample, which has approximately 62,000 clones, around nine tenths seen once. Whole-study findings and limits: TCR clonality showed no direct relationship with survival.

Specimen: blood, collected after dendritic cell vaccination. This clonotype originated in a human donor with glioblastoma.

The CDR3 DNA reads TGCGCCAGCAGCCGACAGGGTATTGGCGAGCAGTACTTC. It is translated as CASSRQGIGEQYF. The gene calls are TRBV4-3 and TRBJ2-7; 7 bases are shared with TRBD1. This CDR3 spans 13 amino acids. CDR1 and CDR2 from the germline V gene are LGHNA and YSLEER. The trim removed 4 bases at V and 6 bases at J, leaving 6 bases unmatched.